The rows below give T cell receptor beta chains drawn from one sample of a study of cytomegalovirus exposure and HLA in healthy donors. Profiling relied on immunoSEQ multiplex PCR, and the TCRdb table lists in-frame clones only, not all of them. The profile shows fewer than 200,000 clones, around three quarters of them singletons. The sample was PBMCs. These receptors all stem from a woman aged 30 to 39 in good health and CMV-seropositive. Both conserved end residues are part of each CDR3. D genes are given only for firm matches. Part of the rows lack a size; the others show once, few, many or a class for expanded clones.

j_call v_call clone_size d_call cdr3_nt cdr3_aa
TRBJ1-5 TRBV30 . . TGTGCCTGGAGATCGAGCAATCAGCCCCAGCATTTT CAWRSSNQPQHF
TRBJ1-1 TRBV5-6 . TRBD1 TGTGCCAGCAGCCTCGGGACAGGGCAAGCTTTCTTT CASSLGTGQAFF
TRBJ2-3 TRBV6-4 . TRBD1 TGTGCCAGCGGGGACAGGGTAAGGGATACGCAGTATTTT CASGDRVRDTQYF
TRBJ1-5 TRBV6-6 . TRBD1 TGTGCCAGCAGTTACTTGCAGGGGGAAAGCAATCAGCCCCAGCATTTT CASSYLQGESNQPQHF
TRBJ2-4 TRBV6-1 . . TGTGCCAGCAGTGACCCGGGCGGGACCCCGTCGGGCAAAAACATTCAGTACTTC CASSDPGGTPSGKNIQYF
TRBJ1-5 TRBV19 . TRBD1 TGTGCCAGTAGGCTAGGACAGGGTGGGTTCCCCCAGCATTTT CASRLGQGGFPQHF
TRBJ2-1 TRBV28 . TRBD1 TGTGCCAGCAGGTGGGGACAGGGCATTAATGACAATGAGCAGTTCTTC CASRWGQGINDNEQFF
TRBJ1-5 TRBV6-1 . . TGTGCCAGCAGTGGGGAAGGAGGGGGCAATCAGCCCCAGCATTTT CASSGEGGGNQPQHF
TRBJ1-1 TRBV14 . . TGTGCCAGCAGCCCCGCCCGGGGATTCACTGAAGCTTTCTTT CASSPARGFTEAFF
TRBJ1-2 TRBV19 . TRBD1 TGTGCCACCGTACCGACAGGGAACTATGGCTACACCTTC CATVPTGNYGYTF
TRBJ2-7 TRBV19 . . TGTGCCAGTAGTAGATATGGACTGGACGAGCAGTACTTC CASSRYGLDEQYF
TRBJ2-1 TRBV6-4 few TRBD2 TGTGCCAGCAGTGACTTCCCTAGCGGGAGCGATGAGCAGTTCTTC CASSDFPSGSDEQFF
TRBJ1-1 TRBV19 few . TGTGCCAGTAGCCTCCTGCTGGAGACTGAAGCTTTCTTT CASSLLLETEAFF
TRBJ1-1 TRBV6-1 . TRBD1 TGTGCCAGCAGTGAAAGGGTGTGGGACAGTCGAGAAGCTTTCTTT CASSERVWDSREAFF
TRBJ2-7 TRBV5-4 . TRBD1 TGTGCCAGCAGCTCAGGGACAGTTGGGTACGAGCAGTACTTC CASSSGTVGYEQYF
TRBJ2-1 TRBV5-1 many . TGCGCCAGCAGAGGAGTTGCGCCTGAGCAGTTCTTC CASRGVAPEQFF
TRBJ2-1 TRBV6-1 . . TGTGCCAGCAGGCGGGGGCCCTACAATGAGCAGTTCTTC CASRRGPYNEQFF
TRBJ1-1 TRBV27 . . TGTGCCAGCAGTTTGGCGGGATACACTGAAGCTTTCTTT CASSLAGYTEAFF
TRBJ2-3 TRBV5-6 . TRBD2 TGTGCCAGCACCCCGGGGAGGGTCACAGATACGCAGTATTTT CASTPGRVTDTQYF
TRBJ2-5 TRBV28 few . TGTGCCAGCAGCTCTCATGAGGGCCAAGAGACCCAGTACTTC CASSSHEGQETQYF
TRBJ2-7 TRBV5-1 . TRBD2 TGCGCCAGCAGCTTGGAGCGGGAGGCCTACGAGCAGTACTTC CASSLEREAYEQYF
TRBJ1-1 TRBV2 . . TGTGCCAGCAGCAGCATGGAAGGACATGAAGCTTTCTTT CASSSMEGHEAFF
TRBJ1-5 TRBV28 . . TGTGCCAGCAGTCCGCAATCCAGGTCGCCCCAGCATTTT CASSPQSRSPQHF
TRBJ2-7 TRBV14 . TRBD2 TGTGCCAGCAGCCCGGGACTAAACGGCGAGCAGTACTTC CASSPGLNGEQYF
TRBJ1-4 TRBV6-1 once . TGTGCCAGCAGACCCGGGGGGGAGGAAAAACTGTTTTTT CASRPGGEEKLFF
TRBJ2-1 TRBV30 . TRBD1 TGTGCCTGGAGTGTACGTCCGGGACAGGGAAAGAATGAGCAGTTCTTC CAWSVRPGQGKNEQFF
TRBJ1-2 TRBV5-5 . . TGTGCCAGCAGCTTGGGTGGAGGGTTTGGCTACACCTTC CASSLGGGFGYTF
TRBJ2-7 TRBV7-2 . TRBD2 TGTGCCAGCAGCTTAGCGCCAGCGGGAGCTTACGAGCAGTACTTC CASSLAPAGAYEQYF
TRBJ1-4 TRBV5-1 . . TGCGCCAGCAGCTCCCCCGAGGGGGATGAAAAACTGTTTTTT CASSSPEGDEKLFF
TRBJ1-2 TRBV5-6 . . TGTGCCAGCAGCTTGTTGACAGTGAACTATGGCTACACCTTC CASSLLTVNYGYTF
TRBJ2-7 TRBV6-5 . TRBD1 TGTGCCAGCAGTTACATACCGGGACAGGCAGCCTACGAGCAGTACTTC CASSYIPGQAAYEQYF
TRBJ2-1 TRBV5-1 . . TGCGCCAGCAGCTTGGCGATCGCGAGTGAGCAGTTCTTC CASSLAIASEQFF
TRBJ2-7 TRBV2 . . TGTGCCAGCAGTGCGGGGTACCGTGCCTACGAGCAGTACTTC CASSAGYRAYEQYF
TRBJ1-1 TRBV27 . TRBD1 TGTGCCAGCAGTTTATCCGGGACAGGGGGACAAGCTTTCTTT CASSLSGTGGQAFF
TRBJ2-3 TRBV30 . TRBD2 TGTGCCTGGGGACTAGCGGAGACGCAGTATTTT CAWGLAETQYF
TRBJ2-7 TRBV5-1 once TRBD1 TGCGCCAGCAGCTTGGGACAGGGGAATACCTACGAGCAGTACTTC CASSLGQGNTYEQYF
TRBJ1-1 TRBV7-8 once TRBD1 TGTGCCAGCAGCTTGACAGGGGGCACTGAAGCTTTCTTT CASSLTGGTEAFF
TRBJ2-1 TRBV7-8 . . TGTGCCAGCAGCCTGAGGGGGAATGAGCAGTTCTTC CASSLRGNEQFF
TRBJ1-6 TRBV5-6 . TRBD1 TGTGCCAGCAGCCACCGGGACAGGGGGTTTTCACCCCTCCACTTT CASSHRDRGFSPLHF
TRBJ2-7 TRBV5-1 . . TGCGCCAGCAGCTTGCAGAACGAGCAGTACTTC CASSLQNEQYF